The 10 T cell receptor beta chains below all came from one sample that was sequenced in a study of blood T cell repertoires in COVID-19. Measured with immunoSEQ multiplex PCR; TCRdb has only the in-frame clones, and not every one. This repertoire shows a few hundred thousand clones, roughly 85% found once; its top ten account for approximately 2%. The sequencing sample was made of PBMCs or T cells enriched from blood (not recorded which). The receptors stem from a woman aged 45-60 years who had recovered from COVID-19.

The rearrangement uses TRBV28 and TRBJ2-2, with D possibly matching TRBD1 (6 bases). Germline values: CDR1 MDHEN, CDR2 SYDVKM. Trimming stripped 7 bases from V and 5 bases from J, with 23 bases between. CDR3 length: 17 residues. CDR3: CASTPARWGRRTGELFF. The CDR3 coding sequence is TGTGCCAGCACCCCAGCCCGGTGGGGGCGTCGTACCGGGGAGCTGTTTTTT.

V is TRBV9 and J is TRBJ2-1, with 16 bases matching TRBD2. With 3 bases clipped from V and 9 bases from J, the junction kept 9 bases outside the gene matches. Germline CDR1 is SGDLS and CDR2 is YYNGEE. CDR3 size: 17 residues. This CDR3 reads CASSDAGTSGRAVEQFF. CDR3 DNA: TGTGCCAGCAGCGACGCCGGGACTAGCGGGAGGGCCGTTGAGCAGTTCTTC.

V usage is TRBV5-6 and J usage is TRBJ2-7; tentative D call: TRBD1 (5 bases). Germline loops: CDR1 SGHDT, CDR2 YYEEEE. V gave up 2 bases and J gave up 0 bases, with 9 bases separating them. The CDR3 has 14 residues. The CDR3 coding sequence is TGTGCCAGCAGCTTTACGGACAACTCCTACGAGCAGTACTTC. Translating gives CASSFTDNSYEQYF.

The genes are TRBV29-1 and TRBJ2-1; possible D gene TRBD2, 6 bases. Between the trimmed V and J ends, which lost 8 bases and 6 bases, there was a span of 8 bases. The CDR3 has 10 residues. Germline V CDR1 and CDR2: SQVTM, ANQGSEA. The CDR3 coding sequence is TGCAGCTCCGGGGGCAATGAGCAGTTCTTC. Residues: CSSGGNEQFF.

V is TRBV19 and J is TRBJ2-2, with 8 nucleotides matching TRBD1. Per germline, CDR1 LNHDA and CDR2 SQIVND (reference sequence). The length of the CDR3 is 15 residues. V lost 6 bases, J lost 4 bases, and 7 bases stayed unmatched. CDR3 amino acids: CASRARQGTTGELFF. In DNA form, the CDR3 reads TGTGCCAGTAGGGCGAGACAGGGGACCACCGGGGAGCTGTTTTTT.

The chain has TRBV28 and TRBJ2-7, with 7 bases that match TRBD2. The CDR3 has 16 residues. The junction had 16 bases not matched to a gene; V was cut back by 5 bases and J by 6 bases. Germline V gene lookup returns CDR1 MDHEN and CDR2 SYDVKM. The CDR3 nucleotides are TGTGCCAGCAGTGAACCGGGGGGACCGCAGAGGGGCGAGCAGTACTTC. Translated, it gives CASSEPGGPQRGEQYF.

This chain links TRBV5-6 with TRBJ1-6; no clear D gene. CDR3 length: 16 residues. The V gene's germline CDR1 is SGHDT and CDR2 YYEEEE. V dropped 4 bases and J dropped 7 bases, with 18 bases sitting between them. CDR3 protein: CASSPDGARWNSPLHF. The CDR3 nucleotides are TGTGCCAGCAGCCCCGATGGAGCGAGGTGGAATTCACCCCTCCACTTT.

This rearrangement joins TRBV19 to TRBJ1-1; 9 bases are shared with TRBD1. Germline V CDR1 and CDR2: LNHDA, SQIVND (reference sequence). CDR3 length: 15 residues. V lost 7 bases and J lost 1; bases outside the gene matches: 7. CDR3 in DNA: TGTGCCAGTAACGACAGGGGGAGGCCGAACACTGAAGCTTTCTTT. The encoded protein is CASNDRGRPNTEAFF.

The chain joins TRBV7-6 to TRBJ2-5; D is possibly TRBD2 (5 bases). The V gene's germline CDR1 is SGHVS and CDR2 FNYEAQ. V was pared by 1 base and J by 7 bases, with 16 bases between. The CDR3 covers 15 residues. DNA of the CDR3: TGTGCCAGCAGCTTAGAATTTGTGGGAGCCGGGACCCAGTACTTC. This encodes CASSLEFVGAGTQYF.

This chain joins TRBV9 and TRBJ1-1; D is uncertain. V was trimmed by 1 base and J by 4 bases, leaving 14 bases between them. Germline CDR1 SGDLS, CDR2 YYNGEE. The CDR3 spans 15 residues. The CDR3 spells CASSVSELESTEAFF. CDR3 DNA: TGTGCCAGCAGCGTATCGGAGCTAGAGAGCACTGAAGCTTTCTTT.